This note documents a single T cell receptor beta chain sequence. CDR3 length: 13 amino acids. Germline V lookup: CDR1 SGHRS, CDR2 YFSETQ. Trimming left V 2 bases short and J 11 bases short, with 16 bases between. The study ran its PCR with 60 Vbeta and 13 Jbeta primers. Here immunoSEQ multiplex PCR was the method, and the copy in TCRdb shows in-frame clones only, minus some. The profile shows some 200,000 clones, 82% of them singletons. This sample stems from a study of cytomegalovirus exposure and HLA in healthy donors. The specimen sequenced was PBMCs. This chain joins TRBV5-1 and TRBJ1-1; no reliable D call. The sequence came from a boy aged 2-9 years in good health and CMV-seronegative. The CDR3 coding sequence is TGCGCCAGCAGCTTTTCTTCGTCCAGGATGGCTTTCTTT. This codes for CASSFSSSRMAFF.